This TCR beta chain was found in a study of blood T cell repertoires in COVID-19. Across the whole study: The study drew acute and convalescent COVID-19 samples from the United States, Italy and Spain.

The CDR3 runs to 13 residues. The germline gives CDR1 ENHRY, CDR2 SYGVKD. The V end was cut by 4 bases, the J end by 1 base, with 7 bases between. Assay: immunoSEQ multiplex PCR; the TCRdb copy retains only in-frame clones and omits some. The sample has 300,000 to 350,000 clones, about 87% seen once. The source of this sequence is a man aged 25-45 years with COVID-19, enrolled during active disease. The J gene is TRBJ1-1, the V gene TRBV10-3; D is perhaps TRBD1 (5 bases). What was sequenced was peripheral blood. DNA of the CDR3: TGTGCCATCAGTGGGACATCGAACACTGAAGCTTTCTTT. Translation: CAISGTSNTEAFF.